Given below is one T cell receptor beta chain in context. This clone appeared a few times. Its target antigen remains unknown. Base qualities are missing; no much larger clone stands one base away. Distinct nucleotide sequences in the sample also encode this CDR3. From V the trimming removes 2 bases and from J it removes 1 base, while the gene matches leave 0 bases of the junction unaccounted for. From a lookup of the germline V gene, CDR1 and CDR2 are MDHEN and SYDVKM. The CDR3 covers 14 residues, taking in both the cysteine and the phenylalanine. The CDR3 DNA has 42 bases and is translated from base 1. TCRbeta CDR3 regions were amplified from genomic DNA using the immunoSEQ Assay, a bias-controlled multiplex PCR. The paper's data handling went like this. Within the assay, amplification of reference gene primers was used to estimate how many nucleated cells each sample contained. To quantify the absolute abundance of each unique TCRbeta CDR3 rearrangement, sequence reads were collapsed and filtered. For each sample, productive Simpson clonality was calculated by taking the square root of Simpson's diversity index across productive rearrangements. Held by TCRdb, this immuneACCESS table contains in-frame sequences only and omits some clones. Under half of the omission traces to an unresolved V gene where checked; the cause of the rest is unknown. That table furnishes V, J and clone size, whereas the DNA furnished D and trimming. Within this sample are some 240,000 clones, with 75% to 85% of them counted one time only. Over 10% of the sample is in the top ten clones.

These data originate in a study of blood T cell repertoires in COVID-19 (dated by TCRdb to 2018 to 2020). About the full investigation: Samples from collaborators originated in the United States, Italy and Spain and spanned both the acute and convalescent phases of COVID-19. The repertoires were released in a freely available public database meant as a resource for research on the immune response to SARS-CoV-2. Where HLA class I and class II types were available, the types were taken from metadata supplied by the sample provider, not from assay-based typing. Samples were obtained from the ongoing ImmuneRACE study (first 160 participants) and from 1,000 to 1,500 subjects provided by 6 global collaborators. Subjects who had been exposed to COVID-19, were actively infected with it, or had recovered from it provided the deeply sampled blood TCRbeta repertoires that made up the dataset. The material from the prospective study consisted of cDNA or gDNA derived from T cells, B-cell-depleted T cells, or PBMCs. Sample metadata almost always included a de-identified subject ID, COVID-19 status, age in years and sex. Study-wide findings and limitations: Clinical and demographic metadata were provided uncurated, with the amount varying by source and participant.

Collaborating institutions collected whole blood in K2EDTA tubes following their own protocols. For TCRbeta analysis, collaborators shipped samples as frozen whole blood, isolated PBMCs, or DNA extracted from either of those sample types. The rearranged segments are TRBV28 and TRBJ1-1, with 8 junctional bases fitting TRBD1. The material sequenced was peripheral blood. This TCR came from a human donor in a cohort sampled during active COVID-19. The sequence in DNA is TGTGCCAGCAGTTTACAGGGGGCGAACACTGAAGCTTTCTTT. This gives the protein CASSLQGANTEAFF.